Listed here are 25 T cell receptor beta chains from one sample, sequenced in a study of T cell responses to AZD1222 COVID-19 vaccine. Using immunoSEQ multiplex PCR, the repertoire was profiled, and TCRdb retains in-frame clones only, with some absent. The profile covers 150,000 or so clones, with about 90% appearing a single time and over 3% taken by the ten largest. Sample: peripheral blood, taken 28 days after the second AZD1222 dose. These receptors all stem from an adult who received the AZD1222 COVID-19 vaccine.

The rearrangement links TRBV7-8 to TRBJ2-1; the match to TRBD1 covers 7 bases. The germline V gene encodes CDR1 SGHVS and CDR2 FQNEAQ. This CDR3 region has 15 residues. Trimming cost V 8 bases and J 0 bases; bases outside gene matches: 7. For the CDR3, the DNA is TGTGCCAGCGGACAGGACCGGAGCTCCTACAATGAGCAGTTCTTC. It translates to CASGQDRSSYNEQFF.

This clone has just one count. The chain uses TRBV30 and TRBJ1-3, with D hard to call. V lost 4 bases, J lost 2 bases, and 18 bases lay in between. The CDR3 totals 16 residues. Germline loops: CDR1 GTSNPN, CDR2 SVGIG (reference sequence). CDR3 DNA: TGTGCCTGGACCCCGCCCGGGTTTTTGGCTGGAAACACCATATATTTT. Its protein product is CAWTPPGFLAGNTIYF. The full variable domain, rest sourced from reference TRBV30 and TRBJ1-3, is SQTIHQWPATLVQPVGSPLSLECTVEGTSNPNLYWYRQAAGRGLQLLFYSVGIGQISSEVPQNLSASRPQDRQFILSSKKLLLSDSGFYLCAWTPPGFLAGNTIYFGEGSWLTVV.

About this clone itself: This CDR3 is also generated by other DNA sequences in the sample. The CDR3 DNA sequence: TGCGCCAGCAGCTTGGATGGACTAGCTGGCACCGGGGAGCTGTTTTTT. This sequence encodes CASSLDGLAGTGELFF. This sequence joins TRBV5-1 and TRBJ2-2, with 8 bases aligning to TRBD2. Trimming cost V 0 bases and J 4 bases; bases outside gene matches: 5. The CDR3 has 16 amino acids. The germline CDR1 and CDR2 sequences are SGHRS and YFSETQ.

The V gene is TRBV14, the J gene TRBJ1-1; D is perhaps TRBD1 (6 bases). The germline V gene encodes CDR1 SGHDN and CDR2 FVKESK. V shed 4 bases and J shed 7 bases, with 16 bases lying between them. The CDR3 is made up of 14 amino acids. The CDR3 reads CASSPTRGQSEAFF. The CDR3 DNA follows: TGTGCCAGCAGCCCCACCAGAGGACAGAGTGAAGCTTTCTTT.

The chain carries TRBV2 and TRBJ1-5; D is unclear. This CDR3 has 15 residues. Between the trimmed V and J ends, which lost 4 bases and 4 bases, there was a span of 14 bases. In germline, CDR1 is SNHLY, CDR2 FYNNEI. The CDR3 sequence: CASSVFAAANQPQHF. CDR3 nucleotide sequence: TGTGCCAGCAGTGTTTTCGCGGCAGCAAATCAGCCCCAGCATTTT.

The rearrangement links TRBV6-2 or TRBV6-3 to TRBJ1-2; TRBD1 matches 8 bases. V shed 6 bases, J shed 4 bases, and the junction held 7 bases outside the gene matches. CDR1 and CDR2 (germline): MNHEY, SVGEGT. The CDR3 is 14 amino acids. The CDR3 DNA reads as TGTGCCAGCAGCCCAGGGGGGACAGGCTATGGCTACACCTTC. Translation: CASSPGGTGYGYTF.

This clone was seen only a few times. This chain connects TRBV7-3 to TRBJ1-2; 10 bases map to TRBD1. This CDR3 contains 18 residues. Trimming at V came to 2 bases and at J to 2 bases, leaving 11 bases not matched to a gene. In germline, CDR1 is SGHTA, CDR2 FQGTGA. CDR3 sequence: CASSLGGQGSALNYGYTF. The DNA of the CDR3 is TGTGCCAGCAGCTTAGGGGGACAGGGGTCGGCACTAAACTATGGCTACACCTTC.

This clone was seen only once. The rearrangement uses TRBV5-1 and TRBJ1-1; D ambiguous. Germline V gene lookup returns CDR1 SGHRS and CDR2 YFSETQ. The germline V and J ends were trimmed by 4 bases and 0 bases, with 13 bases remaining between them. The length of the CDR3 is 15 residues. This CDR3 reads CASSPHVGLNTEAFF. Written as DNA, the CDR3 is TGCGCCAGCAGCCCGCATGTGGGTTTGAACACTGAAGCTTTCTTT.

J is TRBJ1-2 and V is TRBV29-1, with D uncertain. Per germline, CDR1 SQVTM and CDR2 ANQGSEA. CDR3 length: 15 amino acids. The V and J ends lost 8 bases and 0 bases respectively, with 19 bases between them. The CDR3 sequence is CSPLREMKANYGYTF. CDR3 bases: TGCAGCCCCTTAAGGGAAATGAAAGCTAACTATGGCTACACCTTC. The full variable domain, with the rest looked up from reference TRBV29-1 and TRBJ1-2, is SAVISQKPSRDICQRGTSLTIQCQVDSQVTMMFWYRQQPGQSLTLIATANQGSEATYESGFVIDKFPISRPNLTFSTLTVSNMSPEDSSIYLCSPLREMKANYGYTFGSGTRLTVV.

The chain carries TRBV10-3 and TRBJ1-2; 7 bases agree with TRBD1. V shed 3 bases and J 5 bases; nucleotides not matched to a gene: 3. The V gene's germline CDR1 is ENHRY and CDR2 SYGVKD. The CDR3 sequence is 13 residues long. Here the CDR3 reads CAISDEQGYGYTF. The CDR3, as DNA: TGTGCCATCAGTGACGAACAGGGGTATGGCTACACCTTC.

In nucleotides, the CDR3 is TGTGCCACCAGTGAGTCGGGACAGGGTTACGAGCAGTACTTC. Its protein is CATSESGQGYEQYF. This chain joins TRBV24-1 and TRBJ2-7; 9 nucleotides align to TRBD1. This CDR3 has 14 amino acids. The germline V gene encodes CDR1 KGHDR and CDR2 SFDVKD. J was trimmed by 4 bases and V by 4 bases; bases with no gene match: 4.

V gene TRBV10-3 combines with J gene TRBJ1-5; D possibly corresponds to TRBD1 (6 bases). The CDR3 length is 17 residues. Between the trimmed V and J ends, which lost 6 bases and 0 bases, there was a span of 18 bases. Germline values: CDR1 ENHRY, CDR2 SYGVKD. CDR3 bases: TGTGCCATCAGCGACCCCGGACAGACAGATAGCAATCAGCCCCAGCATTTT. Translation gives CAISDPGQTDSNQPQHF.

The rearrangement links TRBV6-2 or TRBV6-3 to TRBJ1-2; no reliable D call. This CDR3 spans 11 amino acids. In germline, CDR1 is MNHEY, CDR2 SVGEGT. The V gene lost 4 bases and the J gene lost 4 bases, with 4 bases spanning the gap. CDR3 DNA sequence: TGTGCCAGCAGTTCCCGCTATGGCTACACCTTC. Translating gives CASSSRYGYTF.

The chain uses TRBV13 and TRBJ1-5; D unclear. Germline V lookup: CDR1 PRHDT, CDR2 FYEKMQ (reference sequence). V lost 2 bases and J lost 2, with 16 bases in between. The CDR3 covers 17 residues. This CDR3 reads CASSLPLWATGNQPQHF. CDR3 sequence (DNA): TGTGCCAGCAGCTTACCTCTCTGGGCTACGGGCAATCAGCCCCAGCATTTT.

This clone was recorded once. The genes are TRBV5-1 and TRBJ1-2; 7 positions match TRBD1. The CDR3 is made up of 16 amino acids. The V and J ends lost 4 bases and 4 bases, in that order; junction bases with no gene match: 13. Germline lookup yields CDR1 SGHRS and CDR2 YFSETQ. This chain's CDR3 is CASSLEGQAIIYGYTF. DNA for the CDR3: TGCGCCAGCAGCCTGGAAGGACAGGCTATAATCTATGGCTACACCTTC. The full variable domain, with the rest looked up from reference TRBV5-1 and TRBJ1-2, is KAGVTQTPRYLIKTRGQQVTLSCSPISGHRSVSWYQQTPGQGLQFLFEYFSETQRNKGNFPGRFSGRQFSNSRSEMNVSTLELGDSALYLCASSLEGQAIIYGYTFGSGTRLTVV.

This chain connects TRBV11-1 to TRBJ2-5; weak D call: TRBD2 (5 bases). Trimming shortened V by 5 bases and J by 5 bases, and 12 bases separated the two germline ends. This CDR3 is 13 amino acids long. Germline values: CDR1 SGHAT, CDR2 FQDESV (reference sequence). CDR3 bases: TGTGCCAGCAGCCGTGCTTCGGGGGAGACCCAGTACTTC. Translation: CASSRASGETQYF.

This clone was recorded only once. CDR3 coding DNA: TGCAGCGTCGAAAGACCGGGCGAGCAGTACTTC. Amino acid sequence: CSVERPGEQYF. J is TRBJ2-7 and V is TRBV29-1; D gene unclear. CDR1 and CDR2 (germline): SQVTM, ANQGSEA. The CDR3 contains 11 residues. V dropped 6 bases and J dropped 6 bases, with 12 bases sitting between them.

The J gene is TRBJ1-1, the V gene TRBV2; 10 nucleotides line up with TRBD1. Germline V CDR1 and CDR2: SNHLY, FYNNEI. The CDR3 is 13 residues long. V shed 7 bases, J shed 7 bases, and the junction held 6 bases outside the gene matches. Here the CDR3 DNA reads TGTGCCAGCACCTTCGACAGGGGGCGTGAAGCTTTCTTT. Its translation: CASTFDRGREAFF.

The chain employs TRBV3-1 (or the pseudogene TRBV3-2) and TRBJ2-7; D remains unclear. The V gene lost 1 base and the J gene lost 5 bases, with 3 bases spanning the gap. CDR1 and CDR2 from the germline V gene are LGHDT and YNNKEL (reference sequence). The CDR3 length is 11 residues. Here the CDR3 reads CASSQVDEQYF. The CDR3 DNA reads TGTGCCAGCAGCCAAGTTGACGAGCAGTACTTC.

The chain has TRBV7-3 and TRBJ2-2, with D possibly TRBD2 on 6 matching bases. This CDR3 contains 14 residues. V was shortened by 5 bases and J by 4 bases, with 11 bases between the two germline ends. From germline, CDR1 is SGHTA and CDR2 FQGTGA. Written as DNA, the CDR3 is TGTGCCAGCAGCCCTAGGAGGGGCACCGGGGAGCTGTTTTTT. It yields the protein CASSPRRGTGELFF.

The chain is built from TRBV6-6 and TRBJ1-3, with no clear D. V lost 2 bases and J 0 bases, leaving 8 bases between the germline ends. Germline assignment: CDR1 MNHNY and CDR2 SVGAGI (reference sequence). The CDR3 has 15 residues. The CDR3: CASSYTQVSGNTIYF. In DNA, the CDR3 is TGTGCCAGCAGTTACACGCAGGTCTCTGGAAACACCATATATTTT.

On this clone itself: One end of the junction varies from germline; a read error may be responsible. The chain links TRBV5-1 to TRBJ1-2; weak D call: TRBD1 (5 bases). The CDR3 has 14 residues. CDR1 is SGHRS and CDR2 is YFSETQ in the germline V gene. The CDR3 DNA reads TGCGCCAGCATCTTGGGCCCAGGGAACTATGGCTACACCTTC. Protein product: CASILGPGNYGYTF.

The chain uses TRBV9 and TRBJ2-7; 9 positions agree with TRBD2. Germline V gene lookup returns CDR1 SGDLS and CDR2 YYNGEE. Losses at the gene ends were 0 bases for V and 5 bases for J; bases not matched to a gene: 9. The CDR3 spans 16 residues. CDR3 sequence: CASSVDLIAGVDEQYF. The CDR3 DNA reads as TGTGCCAGCAGCGTAGACCTCATAGCGGGAGTTGACGAGCAGTACTTC.

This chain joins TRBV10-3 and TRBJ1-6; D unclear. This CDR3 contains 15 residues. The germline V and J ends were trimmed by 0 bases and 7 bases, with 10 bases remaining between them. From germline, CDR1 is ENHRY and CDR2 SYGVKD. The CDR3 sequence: CAISESVDGNSPLHF. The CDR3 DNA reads TGTGCCATCAGTGAGTCCGTGGATGGGAATTCACCCCTCCACTTT.

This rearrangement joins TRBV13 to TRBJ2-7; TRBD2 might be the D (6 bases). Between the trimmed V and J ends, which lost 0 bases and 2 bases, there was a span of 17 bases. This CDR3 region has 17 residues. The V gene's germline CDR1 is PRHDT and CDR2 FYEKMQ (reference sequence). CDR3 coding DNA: TGTGCCAGCAGCTTAGGGGGGCTGGGGCGGGATACCTACGAGCAGTACTTC. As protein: CASSLGGLGRDTYEQYF. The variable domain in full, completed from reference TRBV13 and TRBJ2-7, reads AAGVIQSPRHLIKEKRETATLKCYPIPRHDTVYWYQQGPGQDPQFLISFYEKMQSDKGSIPDRFSAQQFSDYHSELNMSSLELGDSALYFCASSLGGLGRDTYEQYFGPGTRLTVT.